This is a list of T cell receptor beta chains from one sample in a study of CD8 T cells in ankylosing spondylitis. TCRdb re-called the 5' RACE reads with MiXCR, one entry per CDR3 protein. Among 750,000 to 850,000 distinct CDR3 sequences listed, about an eighth were seen once. Sequencing used blood, either unsorted or a sorted T cell fraction (not recorded which). The receptors here all came from a male donor with ankylosing spondylitis. Both conserved end residues are part of each CDR3. The D gene is left open where the match is weak. Not all rows give a size; the values are once, few, many and, for expanded clones, a class.

clone size: -
V gene: TRBV11-2
D gene: TRBD2
J gene: TRBJ2-5
CDR3 DNA: TGTGCCAGCAGCTTAGTGGGGTCTAGCGGGGGGCTCCAAGAGACCCAGTACTTC
CDR3 protein: CASSLVGSSGGLQETQYF

clone size: few
V gene: TRBV9
D gene: -
J gene: TRBJ1-6
CDR3 DNA: TGTGCCAGCAGCGTAGGGTCGGGGGCGGATAATTCACCCCTCCACTTT
CDR3 protein: CASSVGSGADNSPLHF

clone size: -
V gene: TRBV7-9
D gene: -
J gene: TRBJ2-5
CDR3 DNA: TGTGCCAGCAGCTTAGCGGCGCAGGCCGGGAAGACCCAGTACTTC
CDR3 protein: CASSLAAQAGKTQYF

clone size: many
V gene: TRBV15
D gene: -
J gene: TRBJ2-7
CDR3 DNA: TGTGCCACCAGCAGAGATGAGTTGTACGAGCAGTACTTC
CDR3 protein: CATSRDELYEQYF

clone size: -
V gene: TRBV29-1
D gene: -
J gene: TRBJ1-1
CDR3 DNA: TGCAGCGCCAGACAGAGTTTGAACACTGAAGCTTTCTTT
CDR3 protein: CSARQSLNTEAFF

clone size: -
V gene: TRBV20-1
D gene: -
J gene: TRBJ2-5
CDR3 DNA: TGCAGTGCGTACCGGGACCGCTTCCAAGAGACCCAGTACTTC
CDR3 protein: CSAYRDRFQETQYF

clone size: -
V gene: TRBV20-1
D gene: TRBD2
J gene: TRBJ2-1
CDR3 DNA: TGCAGCGCGAGCGGGGGAAACTACAATGAGCAGTTCTTC
CDR3 protein: CSASGGNYNEQFF

clone size: -
V gene: TRBV6-5
D gene: -
J gene: TRBJ1-2
CDR3 DNA: TGTGCCAGCAGCTTCCTCGTGGGGGGCGCGGAGAGTTATGGCTACACCTTC
CDR3 protein: CASSFLVGGAESYGYTF

clone size: few
V gene: TRBV28
D gene: -
J gene: TRBJ2-7
CDR3 DNA: TGTGCCAGCAGTTTCAACAGTCCCCTCTCCTACGAGCAGTACTTC
CDR3 protein: CASSFNSPLSYEQYF

clone size: many
V gene: TRBV12-3/TRBV12-4
D gene: TRBD1
J gene: TRBJ2-2
CDR3 DNA: TGTGCCAGCAGTATCACAGGGGTCGGCGGGGAGCTGTTTTTT
CDR3 protein: CASSITGVGGELFF

clone size: many
V gene: TRBV2
D gene: -
J gene: TRBJ1-5
CDR3 DNA: TGTGCCAGCACGGGAGCGAATTCTAATCAGCCCCAGCATTTT
CDR3 protein: CASTGANSNQPQHF

clone size: -
V gene: TRBV5-1
D gene: -
J gene: TRBJ2-7
CDR3 DNA: TGCGCCAGCAGCTCGAACAAGGGGACCTACGAGCAGTACTTC
CDR3 protein: CASSSNKGTYEQYF

clone size: many
V gene: TRBV5-1
D gene: TRBD1
J gene: TRBJ1-1
CDR3 DNA: TGCGCCAGCAGCTGGGGACAGGCCGCCACTGAAGCTTTCTTT
CDR3 protein: CASSWGQAATEAFF

clone size: -
V gene: TRBV12-3/TRBV12-4
D gene: TRBD2
J gene: TRBJ2-7
CDR3 DNA: TGTGCCAGCAGTTTACAGCGGGGTGACGAGCAGTACTTC
CDR3 protein: CASSLQRGDEQYF

clone size: few
V gene: TRBV3-1
D gene: TRBD2
J gene: TRBJ2-1
CDR3 DNA: TGTGCCAGCAGCCCCCGACTAGCGGGGACCTCCTACAATGAGCAGTTCTTC
CDR3 protein: CASSPRLAGTSYNEQFF

clone size: few
V gene: TRBV20-1
D gene: TRBD1
J gene: TRBJ2-5
CDR3 DNA: TGCAGTGCTAGAGATAGACAGGGGGCCCGAGAGACCCAGTACTTC
CDR3 protein: CSARDRQGARETQYF

clone size: -
V gene: TRBV5-1
D gene: -
J gene: TRBJ2-7
CDR3 DNA: TGCGCCAGCAGCTTGGACAGCTTCTCCTACGAGCAGTACTTC
CDR3 protein: CASSLDSFSYEQYF

clone size: -
V gene: TRBV7-2
D gene: TRBD2
J gene: TRBJ2-7
CDR3 DNA: TGTGCCAGCACCAGTACTAGCGGAACGGGAGAGCAGTACTTC
CDR3 protein: CASTSTSGTGEQYF

clone size: -
V gene: TRBV10-3
D gene: TRBD1
J gene: TRBJ1-2
CDR3 DNA: TGTGCCATCACTTCACGAGGGGGCGGAGGAGGTGGCTACACCTTC
CDR3 protein: CAITSRGGGGGGYTF

clone size: few
V gene: TRBV29-1
D gene: -
J gene: TRBJ1-4
CDR3 DNA: TGCAGCGTACTGAATGAAAAACTGTTTTTT
CDR3 protein: CSVLNEKLFF

clone size: -
V gene: TRBV7-2
D gene: -
J gene: TRBJ2-7
CDR3 DNA: TGTGCCAGCAGCACGCGGGACCTTTCTAAGAACGAGCAGTACTTC
CDR3 protein: CASSTRDLSKNEQYF

clone size: few
V gene: TRBV6-1
D gene: TRBD2
J gene: TRBJ2-2
CDR3 DNA: TGTGCCAGCAGACCCCGGGGGGGCCTCGCTACCGGGGAGCTGTTTTTT
CDR3 protein: CASRPRGGLATGELFF

clone size: few
V gene: TRBV15
D gene: -
J gene: TRBJ1-5
CDR3 DNA: TGTGCCACCAGCAGAGAACAGGGCGGTCAGCCCCAGCATTTT
CDR3 protein: CATSREQGGQPQHF

clone size: -
V gene: TRBV27
D gene: TRBD1
J gene: TRBJ1-3
CDR3 DNA: TGTGCCAGCAGTCTGCGGGGGGACAGGGTTGCCAACACCATATATTTT
CDR3 protein: CASSLRGDRVANTIYF

clone size: -
V gene: TRBV20-1
D gene: -
J gene: TRBJ1-1
CDR3 DNA: TGCAGTGCGGCGGGACCTGAAGCTTTCTTT
CDR3 protein: CSAAGPEAFF

clone size: many
V gene: TRBV5-1
D gene: -
J gene: TRBJ2-1
CDR3 DNA: TGCGCCAGCAGCTCGGGACGCTACAATGAGCAGTTCTTC
CDR3 protein: CASSSGRYNEQFF

clone size: few
V gene: TRBV15
D gene: TRBD2
J gene: TRBJ2-5
CDR3 DNA: TGTGCCACCAGCAGAGGAGGGGCTAGCGGGAAAGAGACCCAGTACTTC
CDR3 protein: CATSRGGASGKETQYF

clone size: -
V gene: TRBV20-1
D gene: -
J gene: TRBJ2-1
CDR3 DNA: TGCAGTGCTAGAGATCCCTTAGGAGGCACCTACAATGAGCAGTTCTTC
CDR3 protein: CSARDPLGGTYNEQFF

clone size: few
V gene: TRBV9
D gene: -
J gene: TRBJ2-7
CDR3 DNA: TGTGCCAGCAGCCCCCTCCCCGGACAGTACTACGAGCAGTACTTC
CDR3 protein: CASSPLPGQYYEQYF

clone size: -
V gene: TRBV5-1
D gene: -
J gene: TRBJ1-1
CDR3 DNA: TGCGCCAGCAGTTTGGGGTTTGGGGTCCTGAGCACTGAAGCTTTCTTT
CDR3 protein: CASSLGFGVLSTEAFF

clone size: -
V gene: TRBV4-3
D gene: TRBD1
J gene: TRBJ2-7
CDR3 DNA: TGCGCCAGCAGCCAGACCGGGACAGGCGAGCAGTACTTC
CDR3 protein: CASSQTGTGEQYF

clone size: -
V gene: TRBV29-1
D gene: TRBD1
J gene: TRBJ1-2
CDR3 DNA: TGCAGCGTTGCACAGGGGCACCGGGGTTTGGGCTACACCTTC
CDR3 protein: CSVAQGHRGLGYTF

clone size: many
V gene: TRBV7-2
D gene: -
J gene: TRBJ2-2
CDR3 DNA: TGTGCCAGCAGCTCGGGGAGCAACGGGGAGCTGTTTTTT
CDR3 protein: CASSSGSNGELFF

clone size: -
V gene: TRBV5-1
D gene: TRBD1
J gene: TRBJ2-3
CDR3 DNA: TGCGCCAGCATGACAGGGATCACAGATACGCAGTATTTT
CDR3 protein: CASMTGITDTQYF

clone size: -
V gene: TRBV3-1
D gene: TRBD2
J gene: TRBJ2-3
CDR3 DNA: TGTGCCAGCAGCCAAGATCAAGCGGGAGTGGCAGATACGCAGTATTTT
CDR3 protein: CASSQDQAGVADTQYF

clone size: -
V gene: TRBV12-5
D gene: -
J gene: TRBJ2-2
CDR3 DNA: TGTGCTAGTGGTTTCTGGCACGGCAACACCGGGGAGCTGTTTTTT
CDR3 protein: CASGFWHGNTGELFF

clone size: -
V gene: TRBV18
D gene: -
J gene: TRBJ2-2
CDR3 DNA: TGTGCCAGCTCACCATTACAGTACACCGGGGAGCTGTTTTTT
CDR3 protein: CASSPLQYTGELFF

clone size: -
V gene: TRBV4-3
D gene: TRBD2
J gene: TRBJ2-1
CDR3 DNA: TGCGCCAGCAGCCAGAAGGGCCTAGCGGAAAACTACAATGAGCAGTTCTTC
CDR3 protein: CASSQKGLAENYNEQFF

clone size: few
V gene: TRBV12-5
D gene: -
J gene: TRBJ1-1
CDR3 DNA: TGTGCTAGTGGCTTGGCCCTCCTAGGACAGATGAACACTGAAGCTTTCTTT
CDR3 protein: CASGLALLGQMNTEAFF

clone size: -
V gene: TRBV20-1
D gene: -
J gene: TRBJ2-2
CDR3 DNA: TGCAGTGCTAGCTACAGCATTAGCACCGGGGAGCTGTTTTTT
CDR3 protein: CSASYSISTGELFF

clone size: few
V gene: TRBV27
D gene: -
J gene: TRBJ2-7
CDR3 DNA: TGTGCCAGCAGTTCTCCCGGACTGGGATCCTACGAGCAGTACTTC
CDR3 protein: CASSSPGLGSYEQYF

clone size: few
V gene: TRBV10-3
D gene: -
J gene: TRBJ1-6
CDR3 DNA: TGTGCCATCAGTGGGTCGGGACGGGAGAATTCACCCCTCCACTTT
CDR3 protein: CAISGSGRENSPLHF

clone size: -
V gene: TRBV7-8
D gene: -
J gene: TRBJ2-6
CDR3 DNA: TGTGCCAGCAGCAGAACGGGGGTCGGGGCCAACGTCCTGACTTTC
CDR3 protein: CASSRTGVGANVLTF

clone size: few
V gene: TRBV9
D gene: -
J gene: TRBJ2-7
CDR3 DNA: TGTGCCAGCAGCGTAGTGGACCACCCCCTGGGCGAGCAGTACTTC
CDR3 protein: CASSVVDHPLGEQYF

clone size: -
V gene: TRBV6-1
D gene: TRBD1
J gene: TRBJ1-1
CDR3 DNA: TGTGCCAGCAAGACCCGGGACAGGGGCGCCTGGACGACTGAAGCTTTCTTT
CDR3 protein: CASKTRDRGAWTTEAFF

clone size: many
V gene: TRBV6-4
D gene: -
J gene: TRBJ1-1
CDR3 DNA: TGTGCCAGCAGGGACGGGTCCCTAGGGACTGAAGCTTTCTTT
CDR3 protein: CASRDGSLGTEAFF

clone size: -
V gene: TRBV6-2/TRBV6-3
D gene: -
J gene: TRBJ2-7
CDR3 DNA: TGTGCCAGCAAGATTCAAAGGGGGACCTACGAGCAGTACTTC
CDR3 protein: CASKIQRGTYEQYF

clone size: -
V gene: TRBV4-3
D gene: TRBD2
J gene: TRBJ2-3
CDR3 DNA: TGCGCCAGCAGGCCAAGACTAGCGGGGGCTGGTGATACGCAGTATTTT
CDR3 protein: CASRPRLAGAGDTQYF

clone size: many
V gene: TRBV29-1
D gene: -
J gene: TRBJ2-6
CDR3 DNA: TGCAGCGTTGTACAGGGAAGCTCTGGGGCCAACGTCCTGACTTTC
CDR3 protein: CSVVQGSSGANVLTF

clone size: -
V gene: TRBV11-3
D gene: TRBD2
J gene: TRBJ2-1
CDR3 DNA: TGTGCCAGCAGCCAGACCGGGGGGGGGGCTGGTGAGCAGTTCTTC
CDR3 protein: CASSQTGGGAGEQFF

clone size: many
V gene: TRBV5-1
D gene: -
J gene: TRBJ1-1
CDR3 DNA: TGCGCCAGCAGCTTGGCCGGAGTACGGAACACTGAAGCTTTCTTT
CDR3 protein: CASSLAGVRNTEAFF